The 16 T cell receptor beta chains reported below all come from one sample, sequenced in a study of T cell responses to AZD1222 COVID-19 vaccine. Repertoires were generated with immunoSEQ multiplex PCR, while TCRdb's copy carries only in-frame clones and drops some. The sample gives approximately 120,000 clones, approximately 93% of which show up once; 3.1% is in the top ten. Here the sequenced sample was peripheral blood, taken on day 0 of AZD1222 vaccination. The receptors were gathered from an adult in good health.

The table lists this clone with a few counts. This chain uses TRBV28 with TRBJ1-2, with D tentatively TRBD1 (5 bases). V dropped 2 bases and J dropped 8 bases, with 12 bases sitting between them. The CDR3 is made up of 13 amino acids. Per germline, CDR1 MDHEN and CDR2 SYDVKM. The CDR3: CASSLGQGFGYTF. The CDR3 DNA reads as TGTGCCAGCAGTTTAGGCCAGGGCTTCGGCTACACCTTC.

The chain has TRBV6-6 and TRBJ2-2; unclear D gene. This CDR3 spans 15 amino acids. The germline gives CDR1 MNHNY, CDR2 SVGAGI (reference sequence). The V gene lost 2 bases and the J gene lost 2 bases, with 9 bases spanning the gap. In DNA form, the CDR3 reads TGTGCCAGCAGTTACGTCTTTCCTAACACCGGGGAGCTGTTTTTT. Its translation is CASSYVFPNTGELFF.

This clone was seen just once. The chain has TRBV20-1 and TRBJ2-7; D unresolved. This CDR3 has 11 residues. CDR1 and CDR2 from the germline V gene are DFQATT and SNEGSKA (reference sequence). The V gene lost 5 bases and the J gene lost 2 bases, with 7 bases spanning the gap. The CDR3: CSAGRAYEQYF. In nucleotides, the CDR3 is TGCAGTGCTGGACGGGCCTACGAGCAGTACTTC.

J is TRBJ2-1 and V is TRBV28; TRBD2 might be the D (6 bases). V gave up 9 bases and J gave up 7 bases, with 22 bases separating them. The CDR3 is made up of 15 amino acids. The germline gives CDR1 MDHEN, CDR2 SYDVKM. The CDR3 reads CASNPAGRGTNEQFF. The CDR3 nucleotides read TGTGCCAGTAATCCCGCCGGCCGCGGGACGAATGAGCAGTTCTTC.

The rearrangement joins TRBV7-2 to TRBJ2-3; weak D call: TRBD1 (5 bases). The V gene lost 5 bases and the J gene lost 4 bases, with 13 bases spanning the gap. The germline V gene encodes CDR1 SGHTA and CDR2 FQGNSA. This CDR3 comprises 14 residues. The CDR3, as DNA: TGTGCCAGCAGCGCTCGGGCAGGGTCAGATACGCAGTATTTT. The encoded protein is CASSARAGSDTQYF.

The chain recombines TRBV25-1 with TRBJ1-1; the match to TRBD1 covers 9 bases. The CDR3 has 15 amino acids. Germline-derived CDR1 and CDR2 are MGHDK and SYGVNS. Germline trimming cut 2 bases from V and 7 bases from J; bases unmatched to any gene: 8. CDR3 nucleotide sequence: TGTGCCAGCAGTGAACCGGGACAGGGTGCTATTGAAGCTTTCTTT. It codes for CASSEPGQGAIEAFF.

The V gene is TRBV15, the J gene TRBJ2-3; D call uncertain. V lost 0 bases and J 2 bases, leaving 3 bases between the germline ends. The CDR3 spans 13 residues. Germline CDR1 and CDR2: LNHNV and YYDKDF (reference sequence). CDR3: CATSRDTTDTQYF. CDR3 in DNA: TGTGCCACCAGCAGAGACACCACAGATACGCAGTATTTT.

The chain has TRBV6-5 and TRBJ1-4; TRBD1 might be the D (5 bases). This CDR3 has 14 residues. V dropped 9 bases and J dropped 7 bases, with 18 bases sitting between them. Germline assignment: CDR1 MNHEY and CDR2 SVGAGI. This CDR3 is CASRGVRGSEKLFF. The CDR3 DNA reads as TGTGCCAGTCGTGGGGTAAGGGGTTCTGAAAAACTGTTTTTT.

This clone has just one count. The V call is TRBV29-1, the J call TRBJ2-5, with D uncertain. CDR3 length: 14 residues. V was shortened by 3 bases and J by 0 bases, with 11 bases between the two germline ends. CDR1 SQVTM and CDR2 ANQGSEA come from the germline V gene. Written as DNA, the CDR3 is TGCAGCGTTGACGCCCCTACCTACCAAGAGACCCAGTACTTC. Translated: CSVDAPTYQETQYF.

V usage is TRBV15 and J usage is TRBJ1-3; TRBD1 might be the D (5 bases). The V gene lost 4 bases and the J gene lost 11 bases, with 15 bases spanning the gap. Germline values: CDR1 LNHNV, CDR2 YYDKDF (reference sequence). CDR3 length: 13 amino acids. DNA for the CDR3: TGTGCCACCAGCACTGAGGGGCGGGAGGCCATATATTTT. Its translation: CATSTEGREAIYF. Combining the CDR3 with reference TRBV15 and TRBJ1-3 gives the whole variable domain DAMVIQNPRYQVTQFGKPVTLSCSQTLNHNVMYWYQQKSSQAPKLLFHYYDKDFNNEADTPDNFQSRRPNTSFCFLDIRSPGLGDTAMYLCATSTEGREAIYFGEGSWLTVV.

V is TRBV6-2 or TRBV6-3 and J is TRBJ1-2; TRBD1 is a possible D gene (5 bases). CDR3 length: 16 residues. V was shortened by 5 bases and J by 3 bases, with 19 bases between the two germline ends. In germline, CDR1 is MNHEY, CDR2 SVGEGT. CDR3 sequence reads: CASSTARWMGDYGYTF. As DNA, the CDR3 is TGTGCCAGCAGTACCGCCAGATGGATGGGGGACTATGGCTACACCTTC.

The chain joins TRBV5-6 to TRBJ1-2; D gene unclear. There are 14 residues in the CDR3. The ends were cut back, 0 bases at V and 2 bases at J, with 8 bases in the middle. Germline V CDR1 and CDR2: SGHDT, YYEEEE. Here the CDR3 reads CASSLDSLNYGYTF. In DNA form, the CDR3 reads TGTGCCAGCAGCTTGGACAGCTTAAACTATGGCTACACCTTC.

The rearrangement links TRBV27 to TRBJ2-1; D may match TRBD1 or TRBD2 (6 bases each). V shed 3 bases and J shed 7 bases, with 10 bases lying between them. The CDR3 contains 13 residues. Germline lookup yields CDR1 MNHEY and CDR2 SMNVEV (reference sequence). CDR3 protein: CASSLRGRNEQFF. Here the CDR3 DNA reads TGTGCCAGCAGTTTGAGGGGGAGGAATGAGCAGTTCTTC.

The chain recombines TRBV28 with TRBJ1-2; no firm D call. Trimming removed 2 bases from V and 0 bases from J, with 10 bases in between. This CDR3 spans 15 amino acids. The germline gives CDR1 MDHEN, CDR2 SYDVKM. For the CDR3, the DNA is TGTGCCAGCAGTTTAAGTTCAGCTTCTAACTATGGCTACACCTTC. This encodes CASSLSSASNYGYTF.

CDR3 nucleotide sequence: TGTGCCAGCAGCCCGACCGCCGGGACAGGGGACGAAAAACTGTTTTTT. Its protein is CASSPTAGTGDEKLFF. The chain uses TRBV11-2 and TRBJ1-4, with 10 bases aligning to TRBD1. The V gene end was trimmed by 5 bases and the J gene end by 8 bases; junction bases not matched to a gene: 11. The CDR3 loop spans 16 amino acids. The V gene's germline CDR1 is SGHAT and CDR2 FQNNGV.

The CDR3 DNA sequence: TGTGCCAGCAGTCCAGGCGTCTCCGGGAGTCCAGATACGCAGTATTTT. The encoded protein is CASSPGVSGSPDTQYF. The rearrangement uses TRBV2 and TRBJ2-3, with D possibly TRBD2 on 6 matching bases. V lost 5 bases to trimming and J lost 4 bases, with 19 bases between them. This CDR3 region has 16 residues. Germline V gene lookup returns CDR1 SNHLY and CDR2 FYNNEI.